The entry below gives a single T cell receptor (beta chain) sequence along with its context. Its cognate antigen is unknown. TCRdb re-called the 5' RACE reads with MiXCR, one entry per CDR3 protein. The sample records thousands of distinct CDR3 sequences, about three quarters being singletons. Tregs were sorted as CD4+CD25+CD127-/low cells. Study-level points and caveats: Tumor Tregs overlapped most with tumor, then blood, naive CD4+ cells. In terms of TCR gene usage, tumor memory CD4+ T cells clustered together with blood and lymph node memory CD4+ cells, as well as with lymph node naive CD4+ cells. Whole repertoires were not studied in the larger cohort, only one V-J beta rearrangement.

V shed 2 bases and J shed 0 bases, with 11 bases lying between them. This CDR3 is built from 17 residues. The V gene's germline CDR1 is SEHNR and CDR2 FQNEAQ (reference sequence). Sequenced: tumor-infiltrating Tregs sorted from the breast tumor. The receptor comes from a female donor with breast cancer. The chain couples TRBV7-9 to TRBJ2-6; TRBD2 might be the D (6 bases). CDR3 protein: CASSLYAGSSGANVLTF. The CDR3, as DNA: TGTGCCAGCAGCTTATACGCGGGAAGCTCTGGGGCCAACGTCCTGACTTTC.